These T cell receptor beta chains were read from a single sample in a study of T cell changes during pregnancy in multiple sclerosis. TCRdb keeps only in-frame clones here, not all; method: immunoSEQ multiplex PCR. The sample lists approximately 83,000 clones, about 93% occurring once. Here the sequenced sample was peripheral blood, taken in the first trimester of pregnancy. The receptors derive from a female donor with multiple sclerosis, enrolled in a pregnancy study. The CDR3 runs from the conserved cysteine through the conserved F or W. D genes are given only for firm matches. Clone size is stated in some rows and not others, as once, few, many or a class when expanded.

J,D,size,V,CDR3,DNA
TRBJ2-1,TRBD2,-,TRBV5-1,CAGAAGGPYNEQFF,TGCGCCGGAGCAGCGGGGGGGCCCTACAATGAGCAGTTCTTC
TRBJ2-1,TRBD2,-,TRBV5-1,CASGPGTSVYSYNEQFF,TGCGCCAGCGGCCCCGGGACTAGCGTATACTCCTACAATGAGCAGTTCTTC
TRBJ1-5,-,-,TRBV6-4,CASSGGVPDQPQHF,TGTGCCAGCAGTGGGGGCGTCCCGGATCAGCCCCAGCATTTT
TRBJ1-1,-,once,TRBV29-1,CSVEGGVVEAFF,TGCAGCGTTGAAGGGGGGGTTGTTGAAGCTTTCTTT
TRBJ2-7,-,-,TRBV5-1,CASSPRTATYEQYF,TGCGCCAGCAGCCCACGGACAGCGACCTACGAGCAGTACTTC
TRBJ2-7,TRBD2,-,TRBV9,CASSEAGTSYEQYF,TGTGCCAGCAGCGAAGCGGGAACTTCCTACGAGCAGTACTTC
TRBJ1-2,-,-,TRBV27,CASSFQGSNGYTF,TGTGCCAGCAGTTTTCAGGGTAGCAATGGCTACACCTTC
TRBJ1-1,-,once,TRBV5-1,CASSGEGGTEAFF,TGCGCCAGCAGCGGGGAGGGGGGCACTGAAGCTTTCTTT
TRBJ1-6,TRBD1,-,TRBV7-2,CASSLVEGAKSPLHF,TGTGCCAGCAGCTTAGTGGAGGGGGCCAAGTCACCCCTCCACTTT
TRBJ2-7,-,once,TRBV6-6,CASSTGLAYEQYF,TGTGCCAGCAGTACCGGGTTAGCCTACGAGCAGTACTTC
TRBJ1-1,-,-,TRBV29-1,CSVVRQLNTEAFF,TGCAGCGTTGTAAGACAGTTGAACACTGAAGCTTTCTTT
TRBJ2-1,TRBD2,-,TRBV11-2,CASSSWGLAGGSNEQFF,TGTGCCAGCAGCTCCTGGGGACTAGCGGGGGGGAGCAATGAGCAGTTCTTC
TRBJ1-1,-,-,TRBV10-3,CAISDREAFF,TGTGCCATCAGTGACCGGGAAGCTTTCTTT
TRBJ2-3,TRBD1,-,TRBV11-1,CASSLGTGLITDTQYF,TGTGCCAGCAGCTTAGGGACAGGGCTTATCACAGATACGCAGTATTTT
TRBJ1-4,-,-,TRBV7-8,CASSLSPGNFLLGEKLFF,TGTGCCAGCAGCTTAAGCCCCGGGAATTTCCTCCTTGGGGAAAAACTGTTTTTT
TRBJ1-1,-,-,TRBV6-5,CASSYSRLNTEAFF,TGTGCCAGCAGTTACTCCAGATTGAACACTGAAGCTTTCTTT
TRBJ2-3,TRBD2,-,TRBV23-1,CASSQIIAGGGEADTQYF,TGCGCCAGCAGTCAAATAATAGCGGGGGGGGGCGAGGCAGATACGCAGTATTTT
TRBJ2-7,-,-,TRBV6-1,CASIDGSYEQYF,TGTGCCAGCATCGACGGGTCCTACGAGCAGTACTTC
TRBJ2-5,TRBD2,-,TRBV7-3,CASSLTLSSGGTQYF,TGTGCCAGCAGCTTAACGTTATCTAGCGGGGGGACCCAGTACTTC
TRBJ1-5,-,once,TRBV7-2,CATARGGNQPQHF,TGTGCCACCGCCAGGGGAGGCAATCAGCCCCAGCATTTT